This TCR beta chain was observed in a study of cytomegalovirus exposure and HLA in healthy donors. General study points: According to a subsequent analysis, TCR clusters identified in the first cohort showed a tendency to co-occur across the roughly 110 validation repertoires. Some TCR beta chains (over 150 of them) were listed as cytomegalovirus-associated.

Looked up from germline, CDR1 is MNHEY and CDR2 is SVGAGI. V dropped 4 bases and J dropped 0; count of bases not matched to a gene: 8. This CDR3 comprises 16 residues. Note on this clone: The antigen is undetermined.

Sequencing was performed with immunoSEQ multiplex PCR; in TCRdb, only in-frame clones are kept and a portion is missing. Here the sample spans about 140,000 clones, 91% being singletons. This chain uses TRBV6-5 with TRBJ1-2, with TRBD1 matching 7 bases. The origin of this receptor is a man younger than 35 in good health and CMV-seronegative. The sequencing input was PBMCs. CDR3 DNA: TGTGCCAGCAGTTTCCGACAGGGAGTGACTAACTATGGCTACACCTTC. It codes for CASSFRQGVTNYGYTF.